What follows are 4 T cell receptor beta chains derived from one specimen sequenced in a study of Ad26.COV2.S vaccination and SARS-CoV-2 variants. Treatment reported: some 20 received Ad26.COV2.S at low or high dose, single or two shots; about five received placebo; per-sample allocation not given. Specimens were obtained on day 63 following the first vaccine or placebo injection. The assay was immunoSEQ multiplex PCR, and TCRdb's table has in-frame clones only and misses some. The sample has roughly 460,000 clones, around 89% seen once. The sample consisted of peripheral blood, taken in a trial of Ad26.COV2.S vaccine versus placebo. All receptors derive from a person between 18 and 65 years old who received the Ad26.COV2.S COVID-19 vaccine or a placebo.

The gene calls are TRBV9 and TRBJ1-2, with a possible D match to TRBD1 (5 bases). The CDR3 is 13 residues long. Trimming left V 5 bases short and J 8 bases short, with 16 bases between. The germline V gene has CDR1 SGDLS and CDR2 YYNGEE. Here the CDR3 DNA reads TGTGCCAGCAGGAGAGGGGCAATCGGAGGCTACACCTTC. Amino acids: CASRRGAIGGYTF.

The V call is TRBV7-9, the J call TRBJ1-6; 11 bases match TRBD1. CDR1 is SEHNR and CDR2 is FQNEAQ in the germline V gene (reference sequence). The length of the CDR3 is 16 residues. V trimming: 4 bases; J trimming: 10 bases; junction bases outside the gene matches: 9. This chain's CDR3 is CASSSPYRDRGSPLHF. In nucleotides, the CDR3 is TGTGCCAGCAGCTCTCCCTACCGGGACAGGGGGTCACCCCTCCACTTT.

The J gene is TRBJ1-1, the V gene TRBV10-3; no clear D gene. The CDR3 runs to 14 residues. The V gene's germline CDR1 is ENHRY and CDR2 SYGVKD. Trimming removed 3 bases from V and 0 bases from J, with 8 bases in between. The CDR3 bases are TGTGCCATCAGTGACCGGATGATGAACACTGAAGCTTTCTTT. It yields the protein CAISDRMMNTEAFF.

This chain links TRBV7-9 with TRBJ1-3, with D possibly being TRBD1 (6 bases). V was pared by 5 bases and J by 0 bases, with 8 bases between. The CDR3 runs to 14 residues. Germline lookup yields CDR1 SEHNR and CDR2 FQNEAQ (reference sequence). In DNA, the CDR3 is TGTGCCAGCAGCCAGACAGGCTCTGGAAACACCATATATTTT. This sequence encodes CASSQTGSGNTIYF.